Listed here is a single T cell receptor beta chain. Other nucleotide sequences from this sample produce the same CDR3. These data come from a study of T cell responses to AZD1222 COVID-19 vaccine. Using immunoSEQ multiplex PCR, the repertoire was profiled, and TCRdb retains in-frame clones only, with some absent. The sample lists roughly 70,000 clones, roughly 82% occurring once. There are 15 residues in the CDR3. The germline CDR1 and CDR2 sequences are SGHDN and FVKESK. V gave up 1 base and J gave up 0 bases, with 7 bases separating them. The source material was peripheral blood, sampled on day 0 of AZD1222 vaccination. This TCR was recovered from an adult in good health. The chain employs TRBV14 and TRBJ1-3; D is ambiguous. The CDR3 DNA reads TGTGCCAGCAGCCAAGCGCGTGTCTCTGGAAACACCATATATTTT. The encoded protein is CASSQARVSGNTIYF.